Listed below are T cell receptor beta chains from one sample, sequenced in a study of shared clonotypes between healthy human individuals. The assay was immunoSEQ multiplex PCR, and TCRdb's table has in-frame clones only and misses some. The data contain approximately 620,000 clones, more than 95% of them singletons. The material sequenced was naive CD4+ T cells sorted from blood. These TCRs come from a woman aged 30 to 39 in good health. CDR3s include the opening cysteine and the closing phenylalanine or tryptophan. The D gene is left open where the match is weak. Clone size is given for some rows only: seen once, a few or many times, or a class if the clone is expanded.

>TRBD1|TRBV28|TRBJ2-7|NA
TGTGCCAGCAGTGTCCCCCTCGGGACAGGGACGTACGAGCAGTACTTC
CASSVPLGTGTYEQYF
>NA|TRBV5-5|TRBJ2-6|once
TGTGCCAGCAGCTTGGTCGGACGCTCTGGGGCCAACGTCCTGACTTTC
CASSLVGRSGANVLTF
>NA|TRBV5-6|TRBJ2-2|NA
TGTGCCAGCAGCTTGACAGGAGTCGAACAGACCGGGGAGCTGTTTTTT
CASSLTGVEQTGELFF
>TRBD2|TRBV4-2|TRBJ2-5|once
TGTGCCAGCAGCCAAGGGCCGGCGGGAGCCCCCTTTGAGACCCAGTACTTC
CASSQGPAGAPFETQYF
>NA|TRBV29-1|TRBJ2-3|NA
TGCAGCGTGGGGGGTGACAGGATCTCAGATACGCAGTATTTT
CSVGGDRISDTQYF
>NA|TRBV29-1|TRBJ1-1|NA
TGCAGCCACAGGGAGAACACTGAAGCTTTCTTT
CSHRENTEAFF
>TRBD2|TRBV6-5|TRBJ2-7|NA
TGTGCCAGCAATCCACCGGGACTAGCGGCCTACGAGCAGTACTTC
CASNPPGLAAYEQYF
>TRBD1|TRBV5-4|TRBJ2-7|NA
TGTGCCAGCAGTATCCGGGACAGGGTCGAGCAGTACTTC
CASSIRDRVEQYF
>TRBD2|TRBV4-2|TRBJ2-1|once
TGTGCCAGCAGCCAAGAGGGCCAGCGGGAAGACAATGAGCAGTTCTTC
CASSQEGQREDNEQFF
>NA|TRBV28|TRBJ1-5|NA
TGTGCCAGCAGTTTATTCCCTCCCCAGCATTTT
CASSLFPPQHF
>TRBD1|TRBV25-1|TRBJ1-2|NA
TGTGCCAGCAGTGAATTGGGGACAGGGATGAAGGAACACTATGGCTACACCTTC
CASSELGTGMKEHYGYTF
>TRBD2|TRBV5-1|TRBJ2-1|NA
TGCGCCAGCAGCTCGACTAGCTATGAGCAGTTCTTC
CASSSTSYEQFF
>TRBD2|TRBV2|TRBJ2-7|once
TGTGCCAGCAGTGGGCAACTAGCGGACCACTACGAGCAGTACTTC
CASSGQLADHYEQYF
>TRBD2|TRBV29-1|TRBJ2-7|NA
TGCAGCGTTGCCCTGACAGCTAGCGGGAACTACGAGCAGTACTTC
CSVALTASGNYEQYF
>NA|TRBV28|TRBJ2-7|NA
TGTGCCAGCAGTCTTGAGGTCTTCTCCTACGAGCAGTACTTC
CASSLEVFSYEQYF
>NA|TRBV5-1|TRBJ1-4|NA
TGCGCCAGCAGCTCGACGACAGTACCTAATGAAAAACTGTTTTTT
CASSSTTVPNEKLFF
>TRBD1|TRBV11-2|TRBJ2-3|NA
TGTGCCAGCAGCAAGACAGGGCGTCCAGATACGCAGTATTTT
CASSKTGRPDTQYF
>NA|TRBV5-6|TRBJ1-4|NA
TGTGCCAGCAGCTCGGGGCGGAAGGGCCCTCTCGAAAAACTGTTTTTT
CASSSGRKGPLEKLFF
>NA|TRBV6-5|TRBJ2-5|NA
TGTGCCAGCAGTTACTTGTCCGAAGAGACCCAGTACTTC
CASSYLSEETQYF
>TRBD1|TRBV29-1|TRBJ2-1|NA
TGCAGCGTGGATAGACAGGGGTCATCTGAGCAGTTCTTC
CSVDRQGSSEQFF
>NA|TRBV7-9|TRBJ2-3|NA
TGTGCCAGCAGGGGTCAGGACGGATTCACAGATACGCAGTATTTT
CASRGQDGFTDTQYF
>NA|TRBV6-5|TRBJ2-7|NA
TGTGCCAGCAGAGAGGGAGCTCCCCTCTACGAGCAGTACTTC
CASREGAPLYEQYF
>NA|TRBV4-1|TRBJ1-4|NA
TGCGCCAGCAGCCAAGATAGTTTTGAAAAACTGTTTTTT
CASSQDSFEKLFF
>NA|TRBV6-5|TRBJ1-2|NA
TGTGCCAGCAGTTACCATTCCAGCCCCTATGGCTACACCTTC
CASSYHSSPYGYTF
>NA|TRBV5-1|TRBJ2-1|NA
TGCGCCAGCAGCTCGCCGATCAATGAGCAGTTCTTC
CASSSPINEQFF
>TRBD2|TRBV30|TRBJ2-7|NA
TGTGCCTGGGGCGGGAGCTCCTACGAGCAGTACTTC
CAWGGSSYEQYF
>NA|TRBV27|TRBJ1-2|once
TGTGCCAGCAGTCCCCGAGGGGTTGGCTACACCTTC
CASSPRGVGYTF
>NA|TRBV6-1|TRBJ2-7|NA
TGTGCCAGCAGTGAGGAGTCAGCGGCACCCTACGAGCAGTACTTC
CASSEESAAPYEQYF
>NA|TRBV6-6|TRBJ1-5|NA
TGTGCCAGCAGTTTGGGGGAAGGGCAGCCCCAGCATTTT
CASSLGEGQPQHF
>TRBD1|TRBV14|TRBJ1-5|NA
TGTGCCAGCAGCCAAGAGCAATGGGGACAGGGGCCTTTCAATCAGCCCCAGCATTTT
CASSQEQWGQGPFNQPQHF
>NA|TRBV4-1|TRBJ2-7|NA
TGCGCCAGCAGCCCAACTAGTGCCTACGAGCAGTACTTC
CASSPTSAYEQYF
>NA|TRBV28|TRBJ1-5|NA
TGTGCCAGCGGCGTGAGCAATCAGCCCCAGCATTTT
CASGVSNQPQHF
>NA|TRBV7-6|TRBJ2-7|NA
TGTGCCAGCAGCTTACGCCCGAGGGAAGGCGAGCAGTACTTC
CASSLRPREGEQYF
>TRBD1|TRBV19|TRBJ2-2|NA
TGTGCCAGTATCAAGGACAGGGACACCGGGGAGCTGTTTTTT
CASIKDRDTGELFF
>NA|TRBV28|TRBJ2-7|NA
TGTGCCAGCAGTTTACACCCCTACGAGCAGTACTTC
CASSLHPYEQYF
>NA|TRBV13|TRBJ1-1|NA
TGTGCCAGCAGCTTAGAGGGGAACACTGAAGCTTTCTTT
CASSLEGNTEAFF
>NA|TRBV19|TRBJ2-2|NA
TGTGCCAGTACCCTCCTAGGGGTCACCGGGGAGCTGTTTTTT
CASTLLGVTGELFF
>TRBD1|TRBV5-1|TRBJ2-7|NA
TGCGCCAGCAGCATCGGGACAGGGGAAGGTCGGTTCGCCTACGAGCAGTACTTC
CASSIGTGEGRFAYEQYF
>NA|TRBV4-1|TRBJ2-1|NA
TGCGCCAGCAGCCAGCTTGGACAGAGCTCCTACAATGAGCAGTTCTTC
CASSQLGQSSYNEQFF
>NA|TRBV6-5|TRBJ1-6|NA
TGTGCCAGCAGTTACGGGTTGTGGAATTCACCCCTCCACTTT
CASSYGLWNSPLHF
>NA|TRBV4-1|TRBJ1-5|NA
TGCGCCAGCAGCCACGCGCCCGATTCAAGCAGGTATAGCAATCAGCCCCAGCATTTT
CASSHAPDSSRYSNQPQHF
>TRBD1|TRBV19|TRBJ1-5|NA
TGTGCCAGTAGTGGGGACAGGGGGAATCAGCCCCAGCATTTT
CASSGDRGNQPQHF
>TRBD1|TRBV5-6|TRBJ2-7|NA
TGTGCCAGCAGCTTGGCCGGACAGGGGAAGTGGTGGAAGCAGTACTTC
CASSLAGQGKWWKQYF
>TRBD2|TRBV19|TRBJ2-1|NA
TGTGCCAGTAGTTTACAGGGACTAGCGGGATCCCGTCATGAGCAGTTCTTC
CASSLQGLAGSRHEQFF
>NA|TRBV14|TRBJ2-5|NA
TGTGCCAGCAGCCAAGGACTTAGAGAGACCCAGTACTTC
CASSQGLRETQYF
>NA|TRBV1|TRBJ2-3|NA
TGCACCAGCAGCCAGCCCCCGGGGTTTTGCACAGATACGCAGTATTTT
CTSSQPPGFCTDTQYF
>TRBD2|TRBV9|TRBJ2-5|NA
TGTGCCAGCAGCGGGGGACTAGCGGACTTCCAAGAGACCCAGTACTTC
CASSGGLADFQETQYF
>TRBD1|TRBV19|TRBJ2-1|NA
TGTGCCAGTAGGGTTGGAACAGGGGATGGCAATGAGCAGTTCTTC
CASRVGTGDGNEQFF
>NA|TRBV10-3|TRBJ2-6|NA
TGTGCCATCAGCCCACGTGTCGAGGGCTCTGGGGCCAACGTCCTGACTTTC
CAISPRVEGSGANVLTF
>NA|TRBV7-9|TRBJ1-2|NA
TGTGCCAGCAGCTTAACGGGGGCAGAGTACTATGGCTACACCTTC
CASSLTGAEYYGYTF
>TRBD1|TRBV6-1|TRBJ1-5|NA
TGTGCCAGCAGTTTGGACAGGGTGAGCAATCAGCCCCAGCATTTT
CASSLDRVSNQPQHF
>NA|TRBV5-1|TRBJ2-1|NA
TGCGCCAGCAGCTTGGCGACAGAGGAGCAGTTCTTC
CASSLATEEQFF
>TRBD1|TRBV18|TRBJ2-1|NA
TGTGCCAGCTCAGGACAGGCCGTTTCCTACAATGAGCAGTTCTTC
CASSGQAVSYNEQFF
>TRBD2|TRBV28|TRBJ2-2|NA
TGTGCCAGCAGTTTAGAGACTAGCGGATACACCGGGGAGCTGTTTTTT
CASSLETSGYTGELFF
>NA|TRBV28|TRBJ2-3|NA
TGTGCCAGCAGTTTAAAGGGGGGGACCACTAGCACAGATACGCAGTATTTT
CASSLKGGTTSTDTQYF
>NA|TRBV30|TRBJ1-4|NA
TGTGCCTGGAGTTCGGACGCGAATGAAAAACTGTTTTTT
CAWSSDANEKLFF
>NA|TRBV28|TRBJ1-1|NA
TGTGCCAGCAGTTTACCCCTCCCGTTTGGGGGGGTGAACACTGAAGCTTTCTTT
CASSLPLPFGGVNTEAFF
>TRBD1|TRBV7-6|TRBJ2-7|NA
TGTGCCAGCAGCCCCAGTGGGGGACAGGGTTACGCCGAGCAGTACTTC
CASSPSGGQGYAEQYF
>TRBD2|TRBV6-5|TRBJ2-2|NA
TGTGCCAGCAGTTACTCGAGGACTAGCGGAGCCGGGGAGCTGTTTTTT
CASSYSRTSGAGELFF